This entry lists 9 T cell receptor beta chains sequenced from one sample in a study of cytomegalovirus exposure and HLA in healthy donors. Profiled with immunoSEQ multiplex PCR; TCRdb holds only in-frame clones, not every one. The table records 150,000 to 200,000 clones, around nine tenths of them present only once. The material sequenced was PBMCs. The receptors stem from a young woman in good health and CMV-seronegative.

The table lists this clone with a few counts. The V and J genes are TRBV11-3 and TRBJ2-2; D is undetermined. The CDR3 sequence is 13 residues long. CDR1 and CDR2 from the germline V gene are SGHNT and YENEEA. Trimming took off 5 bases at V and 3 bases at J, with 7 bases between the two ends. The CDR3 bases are TGTGCCAGCAGCCCTCCCCACACCGGGGAGCTGTTTTTT. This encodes CASSPPHTGELFF.

CDR3 sequence (DNA): TGTGCCAGCAGCTTAGCGGTGGGAGGGCGGACCGGGGAGCTGTTTTTT. Its translation is CASSLAVGGRTGELFF. The chain has TRBV7-2 and TRBJ2-2, with 7 bases that match TRBD2. Germline V gene sequence: CDR1 SGHTA, CDR2 FQGNSA. This CDR3 has 16 residues. With 0 bases clipped from V and 5 bases from J, the junction kept 6 bases outside the gene matches. Drawing the rest from reference TRBV7-2 and TRBJ2-2, the complete variable domain is GAGVSQSPSNKVTEKGKDVELRCDPISGHTALYWYRQSLGQGLEFLIYFQGNSAPDKSGLPSDRFSAERTGGSVSTLTIQRTQQEDSAVYLCASSLAVGGRTGELFFGEGSRLTVL.

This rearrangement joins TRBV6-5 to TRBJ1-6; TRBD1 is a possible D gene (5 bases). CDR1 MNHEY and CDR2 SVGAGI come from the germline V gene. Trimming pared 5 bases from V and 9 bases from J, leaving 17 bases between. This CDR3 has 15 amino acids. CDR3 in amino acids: CASSLIRSGISPLHF. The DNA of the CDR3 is TGTGCCAGCAGTCTAATACGTTCAGGGATTTCACCCCTCCACTTT.

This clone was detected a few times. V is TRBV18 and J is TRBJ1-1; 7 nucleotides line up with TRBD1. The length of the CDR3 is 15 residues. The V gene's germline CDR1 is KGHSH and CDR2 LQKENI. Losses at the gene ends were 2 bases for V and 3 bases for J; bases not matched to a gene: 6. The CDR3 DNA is TGTGCCAGCTCACCAAAACGGACAGGCTACACTGAAGCTTTCTTT. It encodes CASSPKRTGYTEAFF.

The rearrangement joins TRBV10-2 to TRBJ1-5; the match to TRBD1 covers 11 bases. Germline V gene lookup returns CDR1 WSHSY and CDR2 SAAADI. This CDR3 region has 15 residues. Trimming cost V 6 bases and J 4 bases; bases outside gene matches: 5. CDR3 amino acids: CASSDGQGANQPQHF. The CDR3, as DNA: TGCGCCAGCAGCGATGGACAGGGGGCGAATCAGCCCCAGCATTTT.

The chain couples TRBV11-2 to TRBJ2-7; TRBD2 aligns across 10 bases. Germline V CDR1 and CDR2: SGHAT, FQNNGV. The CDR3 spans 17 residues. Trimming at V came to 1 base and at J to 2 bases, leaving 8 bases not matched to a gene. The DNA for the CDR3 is TGTGCCAGCAGCTTAGTAAGTCTAGCGGGAGCTGCCTACGAGCAGTACTTC. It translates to CASSLVSLAGAAYEQYF.

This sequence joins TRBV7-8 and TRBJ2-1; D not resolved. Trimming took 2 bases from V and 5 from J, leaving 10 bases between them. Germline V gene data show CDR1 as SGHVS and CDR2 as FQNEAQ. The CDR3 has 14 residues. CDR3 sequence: CASSLRALDNEQFF. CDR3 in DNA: TGTGCCAGCAGCTTACGTGCCCTAGACAATGAGCAGTTCTTC.

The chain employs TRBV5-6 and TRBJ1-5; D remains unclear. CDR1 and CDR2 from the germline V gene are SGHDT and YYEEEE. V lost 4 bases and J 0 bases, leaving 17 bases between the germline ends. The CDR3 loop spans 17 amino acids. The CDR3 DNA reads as TGTGCCAGCAGCCCCTACCGAGGGCTTTATAGCAATCAGCCCCAGCATTTT. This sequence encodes CASSPYRGLYSNQPQHF. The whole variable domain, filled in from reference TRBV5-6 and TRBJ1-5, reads DAGVTQSPTHLIKTRGQQVTLRCSPKSGHDTVSWYQQALGQGPQFIFQYYEEEERQRGNFPDRFSGHQFPNYSSELNVNALLLGDSALYLCASSPYRGLYSNQPQHFGDGTRLSIL.

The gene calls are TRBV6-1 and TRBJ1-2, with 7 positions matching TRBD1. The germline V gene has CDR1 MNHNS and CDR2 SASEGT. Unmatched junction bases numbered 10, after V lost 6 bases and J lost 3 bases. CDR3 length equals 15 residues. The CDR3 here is CASRDLGTDDYGYTF. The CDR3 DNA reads TGTGCCAGCAGGGACCTCGGGACAGACGACTATGGCTACACCTTC.